The T cell receptor beta chain under discussion was sequenced for a study of T cell repertoires in cytomegalovirus infection. Study-wide context: An indication of both CMV infection and matching HLA type came from public TCR beta signatures. Study conclusions and caveats: CMV-specific HLA-C-restricted TCR beta clonotypes dominated the ex vivo response. Carriers of CMV plus the relevant HLA were identified by cumulative public TCR beta family frequency.

TCRdb called the reads again in MiXCR, with one record for every CDR3 protein. The sample yields more than 400,000 distinct CDR3 sequences, roughly 29% seen once. Worth noting for this clonotype: The antigen is not known.

The V gene's germline CDR1 is MNHEY and CDR2 SVGEGT. Trimming left V 4 bases short and J 0 bases short, with 6 bases between. This CDR3 is 14 amino acids long. Source material: PBMCs. This rearrangement joins TRBV6-2 or TRBV6-3 to TRBJ2-2; no reliable D call. This TCR came from a human donor in good health (CMV status not recorded). Some clones in this sample may be carry-over from other donors' samples. The CDR3 protein is CASSWAANTGELFF. In DNA form, the CDR3 reads TGTGCCAGCAGTTGGGCAGCGAACACCGGGGAGCTGTTTTTT.